The clone carrying this TCR beta chain came up many times. Its target is unknown. Deletions cut 7 bases from V and 7 bases from J, with 20 bases between. Germline V gene sequence: CDR1 SQVTM, CDR2 ANQGSEA. The CDR3 runs to 14 residues. The data belong to a study of human T cells and chemical hapten exposure. In the study overall: For the roughly 25-week duration of the study, patients were given weekly doses of diphenylcyclopropenone on the scalp.

The study, taken as a whole, reports: While controls formed fewer of them, expanded TCRs formed significantly more large CDR3 similarity clusters.

A single record per CDR3 protein comes from TCRdb applying MiXCR to the RACE reads. The sample records 40,000 or so distinct CDR3 sequences, about 9.6% being singletons. The time point is: patch test 2, 6 weeks after DPC sensitization. Treatment meaning: therapeutic diphenylcyclopropenone sensitization with weekly scalp DPC. Unfractionated whole blood yielded total RNA. Non-pregnant alopecia patients aged 18 to 70, suitable for DPC therapy. The sequence came from a woman aged 25-40 years with alopecia areata. Some clones in this sample may be carry-over from other donors' samples. This chain links TRBV29-1 with TRBJ2-1; D perhaps matches TRBD1 (5 bases). The specimen was whole blood, collected in connection with sensitization to the hapten diphenylcyclopropenone (DPC). CDR3 bases: TGCAGCGCCTACCGAGACAAGGGGATGAATGAGCAGTTCTTC. Protein sequence: CSAYRDKGMNEQFF.